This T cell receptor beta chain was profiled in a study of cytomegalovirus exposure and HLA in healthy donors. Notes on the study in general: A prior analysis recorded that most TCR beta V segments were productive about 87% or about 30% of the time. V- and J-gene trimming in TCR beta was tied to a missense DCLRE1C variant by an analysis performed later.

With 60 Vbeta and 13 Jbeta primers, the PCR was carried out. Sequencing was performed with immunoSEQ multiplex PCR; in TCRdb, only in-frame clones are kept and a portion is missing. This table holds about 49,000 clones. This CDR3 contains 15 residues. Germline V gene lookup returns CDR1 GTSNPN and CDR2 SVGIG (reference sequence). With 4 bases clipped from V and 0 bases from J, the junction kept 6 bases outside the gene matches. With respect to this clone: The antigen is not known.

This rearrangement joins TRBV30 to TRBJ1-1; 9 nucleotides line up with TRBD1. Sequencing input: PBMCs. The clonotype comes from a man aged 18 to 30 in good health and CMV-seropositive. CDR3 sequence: CAWTGQGGVNTEAFF. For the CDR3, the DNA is TGTGCCTGGACGGGACAGGGCGGGGTGAACACTGAAGCTTTCTTT.